The 13 T cell receptor beta chains presented below share a single source sample, sequenced in a study of early T cells in non-severe SARS-CoV-2 infection. In TCRdb, the 5' RACE reads were re-called with MiXCR into one record per CDR3 protein. The sample has approximately 56,000 distinct CDR3 sequences; about 15% are singletons. The sequenced sample was whole blood, obtained at baseline. These receptors were taken from an adult who was a healthcare worker with PCR-confirmed SARS-CoV-2 infection or an uninfected control (not recorded which).

The rearrangement uses TRBV20-1 and TRBJ2-7, with 11 bases fitting TRBD2. Trimming took 0 bases from V and 4 from J; bases not matched to a gene: 8. In germline, CDR1 is DFQATT, CDR2 SNEGSKA (reference sequence). The CDR3 runs to 16 residues. The CDR3 bases are TGCAGTGCTAGAGATCTCTTGGGACTAGCGGAATACGAGCAGTACTTC. Amino acid sequence: CSARDLLGLAEYEQYF.

V gene TRBV14 combines with J gene TRBJ2-7; 9 bases fit TRBD1. Unmatched junction bases numbered 2, after V lost 0 bases and J lost 2 bases. Germline lookup yields CDR1 SGHDN and CDR2 FVKESK. The CDR3 runs to 15 residues. The CDR3 protein is CASSQDWTGAYEQYF. CDR3 bases: TGTGCCAGCAGCCAAGATTGGACAGGGGCCTACGAGCAGTACTTC.

This clonotype was found many times. The chain couples TRBV28 to TRBJ1-5; no clear D. In germline, CDR1 is MDHEN, CDR2 SYDVKM. This CDR3 contains 14 residues. V was pared by 10 bases and J by 7 bases, with 20 bases between. CDR3 nucleotide sequence: TGTGCCATCCCCGGGAGCACCGGCGGGCAGCCCCAGCATTTT. Amino acids: CAIPGSTGGQPQHF.

CDR3 DNA sequence: TGCGCCAGCCGGGGGGATAGCAATCAGCCCCAGCATTTT. Encoded protein: CASRGDSNQPQHF. The chain couples TRBV5-1 to TRBJ1-5; perhaps TRBD1 as D (5 bases). Trimming shortened V by 7 bases and J by 0 bases, and 8 bases separated the two germline ends. Germline V gives CDR1 SGHRS, CDR2 YFSETQ. This CDR3 is built from 13 residues.

This clonotype has at least ten counts. The rearrangement joins TRBV6-9 to TRBJ1-5; D not resolved. V lost 2 bases to trimming and J lost 2 bases, with 4 bases between them. The CDR3 has 13 residues. Germline assignment: CDR1 MNHGY and CDR2 SVAAGI. The CDR3 DNA sequence: TGTGCCAGCAGTTATGGTCGCAATCAGCCCCAGCATTTT. Protein sequence: CASSYGRNQPQHF.

This clonotype has only a few counts. The rearrangement joins TRBV2 to TRBJ2-1, with 9 bases matching TRBD2. Losses at the gene ends were 8 bases for V and 2 bases for J; bases not matched to a gene: 4. The CDR3 spans 14 residues. Germline V gene data show CDR1 as SNHLY and CDR2 as FYNNEI. CDR3 DNA: TGTGCCAGCCTCGGACTAGCGCCCTACAATGAGCAGTTCTTC. This sequence encodes CASLGLAPYNEQFF.

The genes are TRBV10-1 and TRBJ2-7; the D gene is possibly TRBD2 (7 bases). This CDR3 is 13 amino acids long. The germline V and J ends were trimmed by 6 bases and 2 bases, with 11 bases remaining between them. CDR1 is WNHNN and CDR2 is SYGVQD in the germline V gene (reference sequence). The CDR3 protein is CASSGGPAYEQYF. The CDR3 bases are TGCGCCAGCAGCGGGGGGCCAGCCTACGAGCAGTACTTC.

A few counts support this clonotype. The rearrangement joins TRBV29-1 to TRBJ1-1; D unclear. The germline V gene encodes CDR1 SQVTM and CDR2 ANQGSEA. The CDR3 length is 13 residues. Trimming took off 1 base at V and 1 base at J, with 7 bases between the two ends. CDR3 protein: CSVEGRSNTEAFF. CDR3 DNA sequence: TGCAGCGTTGAAGGACGGTCGAACACTGAAGCTTTCTTT.

In its sample, this clonotype ranks as medium-sized. This chain connects TRBV11-2 to TRBJ2-5; 9 bases fit TRBD1. V shed 5 bases and J 5 bases; nucleotides not matched to a gene: 6. The V gene's germline CDR1 is SGHAT and CDR2 FQNNGV. There are 14 residues in the CDR3. The CDR3 spells CASSPTGGAETQYF. CDR3 nucleotide sequence: TGTGCCAGCAGCCCCACAGGGGGCGCGGAGACCCAGTACTTC.

J is TRBJ2-1 and V is TRBV12-3 or TRBV12-4; 12 nucleotides line up with TRBD2. The CDR3 consists of 17 residues. J gave up 5 bases and V 5 bases, and 10 bases lay outside the gene matches. Here the CDR3 DNA reads TGTGCCAGCAGTGCCCGTGCTAGCGGGGGGGCCCACAATGAGCAGTTCTTC. Encoded protein: CASSARASGGAHNEQFF.

This clonotype was counted ten times or more. The chain uses TRBV11-2 and TRBJ2-1, with 8 bases matching TRBD1. V was pared by 4 bases and J by 9 bases, with 2 bases of the junction left unmatched. Germline CDR1 reads SGHAT; CDR2 reads FQNNGV. The CDR3 has 12 residues. CDR3: CASSSRGREQFF. The CDR3 region has the DNA TGTGCCAGCAGCTCCAGGGGGCGTGAGCAGTTCTTC.

V is TRBV29-1 and J is TRBJ2-6; 7 nucleotides align to TRBD1. The ends lost 6 bases at V and 4 bases at J; junction bases unmatched: 3. CDR3 length: 13 amino acids. Germline V gives CDR1 SQVTM, CDR2 ANQGSEA. The CDR3 DNA reads TGCAGCGTGGGGACAGCGGGGGCCAACGTCCTGACTTTC. Its translation: CSVGTAGANVLTF.

This clonotype appeared many times. The rearrangement joins TRBV6-6 to TRBJ1-2; 8 bases match TRBD1. Trimming took 6 bases from V and 3 from J; bases not matched to a gene: 3. CDR3 size: 13 residues. Germline values: CDR1 MNHNY, CDR2 SVGAGI (reference sequence). The CDR3 here is CASRKGQDYGYTF. In nucleotides, the CDR3 is TGTGCCAGCAGGAAGGGACAGGACTATGGCTACACCTTC.